Each of the 10 T cell receptor beta chains below was sequenced from the same sample in a study of low-dose radiotherapy and immunotherapy resistance in tumors. cDNA synthesis used a TRAV/TRBV-specific primer set for both chains. Amplification of TCRs used a constant-region primer and V-primer adapter for about 18 PCR cycles. MiXCR was run by TCRdb on the reads, yielding one entry per CDR3 protein. The table has about 44,000 distinct CDR3 sequences, 25% to 30% seen once; the top ten hold roughly a tenth. Time point: after trial treatment. Described treatment: LDRT plus nivolumab, ipilimumab, low-dose cyclophosphamide and aspirin (RACIN trial). This specimen was PBMCs, taken after low-dose radiotherapy plus immunotherapy. The receptors stem from a male donor with prostate cancer.

This clonotype was seen many times. The J gene is TRBJ2-5, the V gene TRBV20-1; 9 bases are a match to TRBD2. The CDR3 has 14 residues. Germline CDR1 DFQATT, CDR2 SNEGSKA (reference sequence). The V gene end was trimmed by 5 bases and the J gene end by 5 bases; junction bases not matched to a gene: 9. CDR3 nucleotide sequence: TGCAGTGCTCCAGCTAGCGGGAATACCGAGACCCAGTACTTC. Its translation is CSAPASGNTETQYF.

The genes are TRBV20-1 and TRBJ2-5; TRBD2 agrees at 10 bases. V trimming: 6 bases; J trimming: 4 bases; junction bases outside the gene matches: 5. The germline V gene encodes CDR1 DFQATT and CDR2 SNEGSKA (reference sequence). The CDR3 is made up of 13 amino acids. CDR3 sequence reads: CSAELAGLETQYF. CDR3 bases: TGCAGTGCGGAACTAGCGGGGTTAGAGACCCAGTACTTC.

This clonotype was recorded many times. The gene calls are TRBV7-9 and TRBJ1-4; D not certain. Germline V lookup: CDR1 SEHNR, CDR2 FQNEAQ (reference sequence). The CDR3 sequence is 14 residues long. V gave up 5 bases and J gave up 2 bases, with 9 bases separating them. CDR3 protein: CASSPGATNEKLFF. The CDR3 DNA reads TGTGCCAGCAGCCCGGGAGCCACTAATGAAAAACTGTTTTTT.

Comments on this clonotype: A far larger clone is just one base off, so this is likely a read error. J is TRBJ1-1 and V is TRBV12-3 or TRBV12-4; D uncertain. The CDR3 extends over 13 amino acids. Trimming shortened V by 6 bases and J by 5 bases, and 13 bases separated the two germline ends. The chain's CDR3 is CASRERRWTEAFF. CDR3 nucleotide sequence: TGTGCCAGCAGGGAAAGGAGATGGACTGAAGCTTTCTTT.

In the case of this clonotype: A read error is the likely source, as a far larger clone sits one nucleotide away. The chain couples TRBV29-1 to TRBJ2-1; TRBD1 matches at 7 bases. The CDR3 consists of 14 residues. Germline-derived CDR1 and CDR2 are SQVTM and ANQGSEA. J lost 10 bases, V lost 2 bases, and 11 bases had no gene match. CDR3 sequence: CSVEQNDRVGEQFF. The CDR3 nucleotides are TGCAGCGTTGAACAGAATGACAGGGTCGGCGAGCAGTTCTTC.

This clonotype is classed as medium-sized. The gene calls are TRBV28 and TRBJ2-3; 7 bases are shared with TRBD2. V dropped 8 bases and J dropped 4; count of bases not matched to a gene: 6. In germline, CDR1 is MDHEN, CDR2 SYDVKM. The CDR3 is 13 residues long. Here the CDR3 DNA reads TGTGCCAGCCTCCGGGGAGGGGCAGATACGCAGTATTTT. Protein: CASLRGGADTQYF.

This rearrangement joins TRBV4-1 to TRBJ1-5; 9 bases are shared with TRBD1. CDR3 length: 16 residues. CDR1 is MGHRA and CDR2 is YSYEKL in the germline V gene. V shed 1 base, J shed 7 bases, and the junction held 8 bases outside the gene matches. The CDR3 loop reads CASSQVEDRGRQPQHF. The CDR3 DNA sequence: TGCGCCAGCAGCCAAGTCGAGGACAGGGGTAGACAGCCCCAGCATTTT.

This clonotype was picked up many times. CDR3 sequence: CSAGESSGSGIEQFF. CDR3 coding DNA: TGCAGTGCTGGGGAGAGTAGCGGGAGCGGAATTGAGCAGTTCTTC. The V gene is TRBV20-1, the J gene TRBJ2-1, with TRBD2 identical over 9 bases. The CDR3 is made up of 15 amino acids. Trimming took 5 bases from V and 9 from J; bases not matched to a gene: 14. Germline values: CDR1 DFQATT, CDR2 SNEGSKA (reference sequence).

The chain carries TRBV9 and TRBJ1-2; 7 bases align to TRBD1. CDR1 and CDR2 from the germline V gene are SGDLS and YYNGEE. This CDR3 region has 13 residues. Trimming removed 2 bases from V and 8 bases from J; junction bases left unmatched: 6. CDR3 nucleotide sequence: TGTGCCAGCAGCGTTGACAGGGTTGGGGGCTACACCTTC. Translation: CASSVDRVGGYTF.

A note on this clonotype: This sequence is one base from a far larger clone and is likely a read error. The chain is built from TRBV5-3 and TRBJ2-1, with a weak D call TRBD2 (5 bases). TRBV5-3 is treated as an ORF (open reading frame) with a function not yet certain. This CDR3 is 17 amino acids long. The chain's CDR3 is CASSGRPQMTQYNEKFF. CDR3 in DNA: TGTGCCAGCAGCGGCCGACCCCAGATGACGCAGTACAATGAGAAGTTCTTC.